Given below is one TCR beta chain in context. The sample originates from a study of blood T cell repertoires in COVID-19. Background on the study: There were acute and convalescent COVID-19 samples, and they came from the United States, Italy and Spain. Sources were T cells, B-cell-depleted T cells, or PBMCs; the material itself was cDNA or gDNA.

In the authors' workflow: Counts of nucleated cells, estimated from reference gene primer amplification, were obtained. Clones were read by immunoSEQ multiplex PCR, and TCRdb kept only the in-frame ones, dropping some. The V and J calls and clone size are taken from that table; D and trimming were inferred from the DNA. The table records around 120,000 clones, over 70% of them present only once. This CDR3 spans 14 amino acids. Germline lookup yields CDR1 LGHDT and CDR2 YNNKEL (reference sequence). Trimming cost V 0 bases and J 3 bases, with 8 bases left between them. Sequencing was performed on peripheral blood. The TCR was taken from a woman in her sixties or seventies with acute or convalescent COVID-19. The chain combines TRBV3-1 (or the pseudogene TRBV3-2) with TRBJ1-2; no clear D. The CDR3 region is CASSQEASDYGYTF. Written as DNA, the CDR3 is TGTGCCAGCAGCCAAGAAGCTAGTGACTATGGCTACACCTTC.